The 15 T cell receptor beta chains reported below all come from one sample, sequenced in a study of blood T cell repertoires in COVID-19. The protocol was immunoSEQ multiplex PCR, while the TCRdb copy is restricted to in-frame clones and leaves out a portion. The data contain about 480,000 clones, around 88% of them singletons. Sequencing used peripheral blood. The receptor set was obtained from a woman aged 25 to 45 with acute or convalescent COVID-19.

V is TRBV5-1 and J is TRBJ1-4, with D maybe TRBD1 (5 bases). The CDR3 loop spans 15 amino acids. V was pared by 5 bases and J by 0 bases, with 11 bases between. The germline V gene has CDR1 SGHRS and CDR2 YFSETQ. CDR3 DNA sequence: TGCGCCAGCAGTGGGGGGACCACAACTAATGAAAAACTGTTTTTT. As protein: CASSGGTTTNEKLFF.

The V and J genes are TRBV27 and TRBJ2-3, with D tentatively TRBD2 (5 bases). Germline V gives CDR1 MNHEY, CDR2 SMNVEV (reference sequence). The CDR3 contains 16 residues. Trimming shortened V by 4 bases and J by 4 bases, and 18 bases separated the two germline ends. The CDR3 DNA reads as TGTGCCAGCAGTTCTTTAGAGGGCGTCTTGGCAGATACGCAGTATTTT. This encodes CASSSLEGVLADTQYF.

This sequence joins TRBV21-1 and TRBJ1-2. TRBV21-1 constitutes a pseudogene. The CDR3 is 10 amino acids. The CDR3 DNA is TGTGCCACCGCGTCGGGGGGCTACACCTTC. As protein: CATASGGYTF.

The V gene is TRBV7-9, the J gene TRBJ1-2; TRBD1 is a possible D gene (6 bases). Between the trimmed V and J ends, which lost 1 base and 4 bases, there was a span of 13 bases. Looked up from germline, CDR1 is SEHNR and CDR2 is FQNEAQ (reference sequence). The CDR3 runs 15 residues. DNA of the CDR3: TGTGCCAGCAGCTTAGGCCAGGGGAACCGCTATGGCTACACCTTC. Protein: CASSLGQGNRYGYTF.

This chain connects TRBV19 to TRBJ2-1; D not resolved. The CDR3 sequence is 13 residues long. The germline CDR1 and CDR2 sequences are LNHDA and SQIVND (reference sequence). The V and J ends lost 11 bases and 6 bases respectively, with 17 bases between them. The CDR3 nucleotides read TGTGCCTCCCACCTTTCTAACTCCAATGAGCAGTTCTTC. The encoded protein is CASHLSNSNEQFF.

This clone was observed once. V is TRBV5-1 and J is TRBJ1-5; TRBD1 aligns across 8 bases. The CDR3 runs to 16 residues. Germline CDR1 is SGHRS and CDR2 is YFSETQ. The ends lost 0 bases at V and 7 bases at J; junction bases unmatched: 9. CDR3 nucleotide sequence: TGCGCCAGCAGCTTGGGGGCTCGACAGGGGAGACAGCCCCAGCATTTT. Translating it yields CASSLGARQGRQPQHF.

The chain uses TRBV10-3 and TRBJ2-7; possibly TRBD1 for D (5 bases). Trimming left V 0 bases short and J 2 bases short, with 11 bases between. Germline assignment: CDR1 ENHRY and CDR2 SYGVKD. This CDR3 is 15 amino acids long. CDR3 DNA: TGTGCCATCAGTGAGTCCCAAGGGGCTACCTACGAGCAGTACTTC. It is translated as CAISESQGATYEQYF.

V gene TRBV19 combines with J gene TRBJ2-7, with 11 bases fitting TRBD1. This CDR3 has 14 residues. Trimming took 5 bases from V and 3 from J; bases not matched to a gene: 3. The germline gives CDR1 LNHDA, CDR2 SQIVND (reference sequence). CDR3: CASSLGQGGYEQYF. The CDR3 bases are TGTGCCAGTAGTCTGGGACAGGGGGGCTACGAGCAGTACTTC.

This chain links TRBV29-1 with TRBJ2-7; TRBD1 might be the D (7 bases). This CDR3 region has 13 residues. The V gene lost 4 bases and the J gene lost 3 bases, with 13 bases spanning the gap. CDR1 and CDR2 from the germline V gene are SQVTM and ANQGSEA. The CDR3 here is CSVAGGQGYEQYF. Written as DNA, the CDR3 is TGCAGCGTTGCAGGGGGGCAGGGCTACGAGCAGTACTTC.

CDR3 nucleotides: TGTGCCAGCAGCCAAACCTCCGGCAATGAGCAGTTCTTC. Encoded protein: CASSQTSGNEQFF. The chain combines TRBV4-2 with TRBJ2-1, with no clear D. The CDR3 contains 13 residues. The germline V and J ends were trimmed by 2 bases and 6 bases, with 8 bases remaining between them. Germline V gene lookup returns CDR1 LGHNA and CDR2 YNFKEQ.

In nucleotides, the CDR3 is TGCAGCGTTGAGGGTCCGGGGATCGCTGAAGCTTTCTTT. Translation gives CSVEGPGIAEAFF. The chain is built from TRBV29-1 and TRBJ1-1, with D uncertain. The CDR3 runs 13 residues. With 3 bases removed from V and 6 bases from J, the gap between germline ends came to 14 bases. CDR1 SQVTM and CDR2 ANQGSEA come from the germline V gene. Full variable domain (missing parts from reference TRBV29-1 and TRBJ1-1): SAVISQKPSRDICQRGTSLTIQCQVDSQVTMMFWYRQQPGQSLTLIATANQGSEATYESGFVIDKFPISRPNLTFSTLTVSNMSPEDSSIYLCSVEGPGIAEAFFGQGTRLTVV.

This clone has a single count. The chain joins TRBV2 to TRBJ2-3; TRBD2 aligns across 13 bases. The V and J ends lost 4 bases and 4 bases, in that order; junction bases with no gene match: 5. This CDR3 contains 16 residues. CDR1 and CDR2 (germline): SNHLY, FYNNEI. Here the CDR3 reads CASSGGLAGYADTQYF. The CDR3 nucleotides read TGTGCCAGCAGTGGGGGACTAGCGGGGTATGCAGATACGCAGTATTTT.

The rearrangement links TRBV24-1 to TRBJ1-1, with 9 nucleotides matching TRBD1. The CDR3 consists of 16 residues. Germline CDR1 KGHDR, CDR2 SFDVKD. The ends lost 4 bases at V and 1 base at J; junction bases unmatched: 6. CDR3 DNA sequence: TGTGCCACCAGTGACTCTCCGGGACAGGGGAACACTGAAGCTTTCTTT. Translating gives CATSDSPGQGNTEAFF.

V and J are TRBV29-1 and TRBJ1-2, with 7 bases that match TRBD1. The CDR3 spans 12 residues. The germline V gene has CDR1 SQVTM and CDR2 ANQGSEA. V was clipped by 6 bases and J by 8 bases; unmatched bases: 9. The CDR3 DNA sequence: TGCAGCGTGAAAGGGCTACAGGGGGGCTACACCTTC. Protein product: CSVKGLQGGYTF.

DNA of the CDR3: TGCGCCAGCAGCCAAGATCCGACATTCCTCTACAATGAGCAGTTCTTC. Residues: CASSQDPTFLYNEQFF. The rearrangement joins TRBV4-1 to TRBJ2-1; unclear D gene. The CDR3 has 16 amino acids. The germline V gene encodes CDR1 MGHRA and CDR2 YSYEKL. V was trimmed by 0 bases and J by 3 bases, leaving 12 bases between them.